This T cell receptor (beta chain) stems from a study of T cell responses to AZD1222 COVID-19 vaccine. Points from the study as a whole: With dominance at 160-218 and 743-854, vaccine-associated CD4 TCRs spanned spike. Nearly half of spike-specific TCRs reportedly target unmutated variant regions. Clonal diversity was possibly underestimated, and white British individuals and females predominated among donors.

Some clones are missing from TCRdb's copy, which holds only in-frame ones; the method was immunoSEQ multiplex PCR. The sample holds some 150,000 clones. Per germline, CDR1 GTSNPN and CDR2 SVGIG (reference sequence). The ends were cut back, 7 bases at V and 1 base at J, with 13 bases in the middle. This CDR3 contains 14 residues. On this clone itself: Its antigen is still unknown.

The origin of this receptor is an adult in good health. Sequenced material: peripheral blood. The rearrangement links TRBV30 to TRBJ2-2; tentative D call: TRBD1 (6 bases). DNA for the CDR3: TGTGCCTTCAGACAGGACCTGAACACCGGGGAGCTGTTTTTT. Translation gives CAFRQDLNTGELFF.